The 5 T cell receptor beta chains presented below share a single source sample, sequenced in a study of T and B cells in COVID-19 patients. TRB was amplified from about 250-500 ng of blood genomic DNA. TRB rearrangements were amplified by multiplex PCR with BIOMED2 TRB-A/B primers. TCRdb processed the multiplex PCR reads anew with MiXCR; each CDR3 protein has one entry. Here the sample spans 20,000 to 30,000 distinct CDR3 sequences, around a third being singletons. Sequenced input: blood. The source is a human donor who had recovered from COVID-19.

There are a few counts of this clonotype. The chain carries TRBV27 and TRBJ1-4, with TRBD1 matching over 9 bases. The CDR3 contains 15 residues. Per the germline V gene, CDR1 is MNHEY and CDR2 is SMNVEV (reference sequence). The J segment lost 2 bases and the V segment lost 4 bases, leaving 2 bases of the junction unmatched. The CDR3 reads CASSYRGQTNEKLFF. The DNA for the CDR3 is TGTGCCAGCAGTTACAGGGGGCAGACTAATGAAAAACTGTTTTTT.

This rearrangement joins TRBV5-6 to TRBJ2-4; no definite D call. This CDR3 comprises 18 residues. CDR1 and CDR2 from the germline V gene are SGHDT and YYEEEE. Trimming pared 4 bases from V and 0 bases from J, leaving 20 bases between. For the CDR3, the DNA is TGTGCCAGCAGCCAAGACTCGAAACTTTCCCTAGCCAAAAACATTCAGTACTTC. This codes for CASSQDSKLSLAKNIQYF.

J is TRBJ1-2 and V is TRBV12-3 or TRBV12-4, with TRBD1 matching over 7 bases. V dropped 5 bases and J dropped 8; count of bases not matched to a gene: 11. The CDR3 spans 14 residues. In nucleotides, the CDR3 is TGTGCCAGCAGTCCACAGGGGAGGGAAAGGGGCTACACCTTC. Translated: CASSPQGRERGYTF.

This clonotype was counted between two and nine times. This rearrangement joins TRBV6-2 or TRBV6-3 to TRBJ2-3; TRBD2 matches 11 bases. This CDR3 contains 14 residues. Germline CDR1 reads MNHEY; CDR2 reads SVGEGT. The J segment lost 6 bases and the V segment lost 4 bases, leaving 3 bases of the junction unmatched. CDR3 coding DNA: TGTGCCAGCAGTTTAGCGGGGGGGCGGGATACGCAGTATTTT. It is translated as CASSLAGGRDTQYF.

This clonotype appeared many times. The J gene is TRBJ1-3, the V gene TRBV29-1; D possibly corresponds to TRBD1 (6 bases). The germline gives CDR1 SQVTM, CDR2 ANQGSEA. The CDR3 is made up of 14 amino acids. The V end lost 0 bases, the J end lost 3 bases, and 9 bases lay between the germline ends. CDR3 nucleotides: TGCAGCGTTGAAGATTGGACAGTTGGAAACACCATATATTTT. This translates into CSVEDWTVGNTIYF.